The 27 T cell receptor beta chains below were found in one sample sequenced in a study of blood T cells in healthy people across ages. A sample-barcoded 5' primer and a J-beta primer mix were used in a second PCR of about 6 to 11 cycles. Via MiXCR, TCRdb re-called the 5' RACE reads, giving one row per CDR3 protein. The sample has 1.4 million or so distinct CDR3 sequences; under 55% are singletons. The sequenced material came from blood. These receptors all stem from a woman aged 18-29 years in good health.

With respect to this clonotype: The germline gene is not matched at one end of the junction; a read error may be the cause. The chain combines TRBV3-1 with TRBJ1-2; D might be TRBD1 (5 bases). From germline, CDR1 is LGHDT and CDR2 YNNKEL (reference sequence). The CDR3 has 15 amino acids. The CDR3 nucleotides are TGTGCCAACAGCCAAGGTGACAGAGTAGGGTATGGCTACACCTTC. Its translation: CANSQGDRVGYGYTF.

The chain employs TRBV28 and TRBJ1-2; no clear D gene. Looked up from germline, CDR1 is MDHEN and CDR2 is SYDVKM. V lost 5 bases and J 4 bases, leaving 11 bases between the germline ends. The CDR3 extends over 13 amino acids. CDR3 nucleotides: TGTGCCAGCAGTCCCCCATTCTCCTATGGCTACACCTTC. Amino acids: CASSPPFSYGYTF.

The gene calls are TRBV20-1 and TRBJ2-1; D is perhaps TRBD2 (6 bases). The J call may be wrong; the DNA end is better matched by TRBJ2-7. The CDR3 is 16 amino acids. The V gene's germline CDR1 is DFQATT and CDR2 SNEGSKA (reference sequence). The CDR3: CSAETGGKKPYNEQYF. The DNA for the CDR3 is TGCAGTGCTGAGACTGGGGGGAAGAAGCCCTACAATGAGCAGTACTTC.

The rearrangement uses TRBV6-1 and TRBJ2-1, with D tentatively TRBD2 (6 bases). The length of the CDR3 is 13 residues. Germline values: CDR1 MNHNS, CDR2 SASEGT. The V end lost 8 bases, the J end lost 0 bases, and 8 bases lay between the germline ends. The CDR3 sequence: CASGGNSYNEQFF. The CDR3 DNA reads TGTGCCAGCGGGGGGAACTCCTACAATGAGCAGTTCTTC.

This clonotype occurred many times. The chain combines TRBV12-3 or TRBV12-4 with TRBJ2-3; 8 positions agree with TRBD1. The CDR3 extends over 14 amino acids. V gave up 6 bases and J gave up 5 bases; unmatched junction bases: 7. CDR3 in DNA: TGTGCCAGCAGCATGGACAGGGTTCAAGATACGCAGTATTTT. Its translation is CASSMDRVQDTQYF.

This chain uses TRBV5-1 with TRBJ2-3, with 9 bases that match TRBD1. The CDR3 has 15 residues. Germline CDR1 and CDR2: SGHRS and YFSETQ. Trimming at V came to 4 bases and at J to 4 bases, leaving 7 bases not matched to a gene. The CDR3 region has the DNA TGCGCCAGCAGCACCCGGGACAGGGCACCAGATACGCAGTATTTT. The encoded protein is CASSTRDRAPDTQYF. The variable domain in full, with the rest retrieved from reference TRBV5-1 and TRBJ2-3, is KAGVTQTPRYLIKTRGQQVTLSCSPISGHRSVSWYQQTPGQGLQFLFEYFSETQRNKGNFPGRFSGRQFSNSRSEMNVSTLELGDSALYLCASSTRDRAPDTQYFGPGTRLTVL.

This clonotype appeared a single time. CDR3 residues: CSVDFRQGLGGDTQYF. CDR3 in DNA: TGCAGCGTTGATTTTCGACAGGGCCTAGGGGGAGATACGCAGTATTTT. The V gene is TRBV29-1, the J gene TRBJ2-3; TRBD1 aligns across 7 bases. Germline CDR1 reads SQVTM; CDR2 reads ANQGSEA. V lost 3 bases, J lost 5 bases, and 14 bases stayed unmatched. The CDR3 has 16 amino acids.

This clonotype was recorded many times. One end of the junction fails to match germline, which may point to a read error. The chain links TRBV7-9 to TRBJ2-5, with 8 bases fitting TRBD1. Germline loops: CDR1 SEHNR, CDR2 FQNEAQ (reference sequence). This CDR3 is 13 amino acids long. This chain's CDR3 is CASSLTGEETQYF. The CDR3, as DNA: TGCGCCAGCAGCTTGACAGGGGAAGAGACCCAGTACTTC.

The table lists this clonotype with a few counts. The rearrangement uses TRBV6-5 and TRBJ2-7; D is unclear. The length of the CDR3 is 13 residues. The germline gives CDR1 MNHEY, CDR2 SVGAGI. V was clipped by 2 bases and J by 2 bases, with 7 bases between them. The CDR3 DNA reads TGTGCCAGCAGTTACACAACTGCCTACGAGCAGTACTTC. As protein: CASSYTTAYEQYF.

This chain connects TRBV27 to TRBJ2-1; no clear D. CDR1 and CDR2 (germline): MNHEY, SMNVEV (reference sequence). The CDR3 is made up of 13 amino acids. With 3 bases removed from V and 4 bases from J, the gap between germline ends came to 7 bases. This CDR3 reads CASSFNRYNEQFF. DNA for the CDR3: TGTGCCAGCAGTTTTAATAGGTACAATGAGCAGTTCTTC.

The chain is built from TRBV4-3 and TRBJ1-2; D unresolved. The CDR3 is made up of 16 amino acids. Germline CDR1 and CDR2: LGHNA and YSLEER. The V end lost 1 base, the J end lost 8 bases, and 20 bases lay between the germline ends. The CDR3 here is CASSQGSRQALTGYTF. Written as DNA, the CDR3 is TGCGCCAGCAGCCAAGGTTCGCGTCAGGCCCTTACAGGCTACACCTTC.

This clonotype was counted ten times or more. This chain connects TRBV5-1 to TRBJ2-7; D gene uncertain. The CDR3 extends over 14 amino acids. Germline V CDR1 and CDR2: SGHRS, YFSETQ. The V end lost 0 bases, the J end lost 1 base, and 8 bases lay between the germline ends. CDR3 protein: CASSLAGNSYEQYF. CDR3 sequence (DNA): TGCGCCAGCAGCTTGGCGGGCAATTCCTACGAGCAGTACTTC.

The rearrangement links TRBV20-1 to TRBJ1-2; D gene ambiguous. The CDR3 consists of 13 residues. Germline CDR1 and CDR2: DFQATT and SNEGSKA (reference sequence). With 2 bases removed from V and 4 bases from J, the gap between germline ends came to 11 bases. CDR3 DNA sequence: TGCAGTGCTAGACTACCCGGAGTCTATGGCTACACCTTC. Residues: CSARLPGVYGYTF.

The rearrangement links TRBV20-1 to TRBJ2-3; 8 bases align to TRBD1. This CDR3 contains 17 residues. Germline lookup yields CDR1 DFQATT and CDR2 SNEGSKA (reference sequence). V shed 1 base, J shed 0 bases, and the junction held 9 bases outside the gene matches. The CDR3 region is CSARGQGIRPSTDTQYF. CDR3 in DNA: TGCAGTGCTAGAGGACAGGGGATACGCCCTAGCACAGATACGCAGTATTTT.

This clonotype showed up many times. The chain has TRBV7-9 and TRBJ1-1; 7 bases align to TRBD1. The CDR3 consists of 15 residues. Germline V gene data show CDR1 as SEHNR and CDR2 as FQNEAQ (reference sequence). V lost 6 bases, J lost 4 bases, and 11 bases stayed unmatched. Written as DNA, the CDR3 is TGTGCCAGCAGTTTGGAGGGGGCTCTCGGCACTGAAGCTTTCTTT. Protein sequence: CASSLEGALGTEAFF.

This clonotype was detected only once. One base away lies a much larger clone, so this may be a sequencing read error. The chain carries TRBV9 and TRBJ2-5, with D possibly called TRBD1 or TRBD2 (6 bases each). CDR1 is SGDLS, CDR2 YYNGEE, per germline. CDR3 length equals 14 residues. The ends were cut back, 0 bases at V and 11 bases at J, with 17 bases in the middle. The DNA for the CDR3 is TGTGCCAGCAGCGTAGGGGGGCGGGATAATGAGCAGTACTTC. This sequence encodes CASSVGGRDNEQYF.

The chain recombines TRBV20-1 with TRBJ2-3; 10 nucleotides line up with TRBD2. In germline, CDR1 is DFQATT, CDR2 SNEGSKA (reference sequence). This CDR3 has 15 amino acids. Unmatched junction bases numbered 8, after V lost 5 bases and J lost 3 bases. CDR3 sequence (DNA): TGCAGTGCTCCCCTAGCGGGGGTGAGGACAGATACGCAGTATTTT. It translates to CSAPLAGVRTDTQYF.

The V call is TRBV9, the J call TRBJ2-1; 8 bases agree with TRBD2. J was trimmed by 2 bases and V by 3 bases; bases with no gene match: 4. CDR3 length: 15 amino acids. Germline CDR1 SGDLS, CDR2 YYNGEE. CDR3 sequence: CASSAGGLAYNEQFF. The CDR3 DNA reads TGTGCCAGCAGCGCGGGGGGACTAGCCTACAATGAGCAGTTCTTC.

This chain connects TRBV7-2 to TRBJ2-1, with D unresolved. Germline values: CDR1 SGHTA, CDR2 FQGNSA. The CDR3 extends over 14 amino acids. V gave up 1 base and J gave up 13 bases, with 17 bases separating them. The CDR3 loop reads CASSLGAGRETQFF. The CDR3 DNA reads TGTGCCAGCAGCTTAGGGGCCGGAAGAGAGACCCAGTTCTTC.

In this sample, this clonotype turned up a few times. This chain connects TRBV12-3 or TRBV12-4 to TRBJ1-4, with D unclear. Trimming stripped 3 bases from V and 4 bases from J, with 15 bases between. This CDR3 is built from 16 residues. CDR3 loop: CASSFASTVVNEKLFF. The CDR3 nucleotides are TGTGCCAGCAGTTTTGCTTCGACGGTCGTTAATGAAAAACTGTTTTTT.

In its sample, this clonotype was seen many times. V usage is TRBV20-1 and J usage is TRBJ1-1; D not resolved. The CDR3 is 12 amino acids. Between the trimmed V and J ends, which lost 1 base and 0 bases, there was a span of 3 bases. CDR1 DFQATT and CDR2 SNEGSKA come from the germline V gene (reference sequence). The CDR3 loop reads CSARVLNTEAFF. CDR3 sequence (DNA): TGCAGTGCTAGAGTACTGAACACTGAAGCTTTCTTT.

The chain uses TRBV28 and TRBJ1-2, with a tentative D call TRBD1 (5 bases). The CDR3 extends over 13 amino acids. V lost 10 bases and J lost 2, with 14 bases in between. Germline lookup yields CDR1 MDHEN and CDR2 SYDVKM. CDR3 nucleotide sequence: TGTGCCACCCTCCGTGCAGGGAACTATGGCTACACCTTC. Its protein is CATLRAGNYGYTF.

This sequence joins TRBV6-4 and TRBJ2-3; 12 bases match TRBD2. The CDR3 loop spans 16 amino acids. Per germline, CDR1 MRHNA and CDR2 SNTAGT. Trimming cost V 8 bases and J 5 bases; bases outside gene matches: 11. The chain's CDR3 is CASALSSGRALDTQYF. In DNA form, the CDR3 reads TGTGCCAGCGCCCTCTCTAGCGGGAGGGCCTTAGATACGCAGTATTTT.

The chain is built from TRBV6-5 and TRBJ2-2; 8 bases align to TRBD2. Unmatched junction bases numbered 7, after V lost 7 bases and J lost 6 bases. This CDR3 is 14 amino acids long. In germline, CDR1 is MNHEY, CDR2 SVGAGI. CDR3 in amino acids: CASKLADSPGELFF. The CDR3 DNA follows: TGTGCCAGCAAACTAGCGGACTCCCCCGGGGAGCTGTTTTTT.

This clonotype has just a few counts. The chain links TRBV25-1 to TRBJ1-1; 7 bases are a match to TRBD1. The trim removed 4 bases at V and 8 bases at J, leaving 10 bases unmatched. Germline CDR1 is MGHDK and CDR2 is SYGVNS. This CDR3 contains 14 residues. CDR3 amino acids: CASSVGTDNKEAFF. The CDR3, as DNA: TGTGCCAGCAGTGTCGGGACAGACAACAAAGAAGCTTTCTTT.

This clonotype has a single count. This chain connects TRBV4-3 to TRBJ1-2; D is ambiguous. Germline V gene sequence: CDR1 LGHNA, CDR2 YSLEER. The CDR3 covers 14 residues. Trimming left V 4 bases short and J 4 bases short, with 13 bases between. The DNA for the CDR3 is TGCGCCAGCAGCCCAGAGGTCACCCGCTATGGCTACACCTTC. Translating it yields CASSPEVTRYGYTF.

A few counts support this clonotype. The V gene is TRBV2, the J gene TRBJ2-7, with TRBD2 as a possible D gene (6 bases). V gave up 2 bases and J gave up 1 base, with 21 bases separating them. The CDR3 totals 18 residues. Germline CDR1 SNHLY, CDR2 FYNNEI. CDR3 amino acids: CASSEFSFPGVSSYEQYF. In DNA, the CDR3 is TGTGCCAGCAGTGAATTCTCTTTTCCGGGGGTATCGTCCTACGAGCAGTACTTC.